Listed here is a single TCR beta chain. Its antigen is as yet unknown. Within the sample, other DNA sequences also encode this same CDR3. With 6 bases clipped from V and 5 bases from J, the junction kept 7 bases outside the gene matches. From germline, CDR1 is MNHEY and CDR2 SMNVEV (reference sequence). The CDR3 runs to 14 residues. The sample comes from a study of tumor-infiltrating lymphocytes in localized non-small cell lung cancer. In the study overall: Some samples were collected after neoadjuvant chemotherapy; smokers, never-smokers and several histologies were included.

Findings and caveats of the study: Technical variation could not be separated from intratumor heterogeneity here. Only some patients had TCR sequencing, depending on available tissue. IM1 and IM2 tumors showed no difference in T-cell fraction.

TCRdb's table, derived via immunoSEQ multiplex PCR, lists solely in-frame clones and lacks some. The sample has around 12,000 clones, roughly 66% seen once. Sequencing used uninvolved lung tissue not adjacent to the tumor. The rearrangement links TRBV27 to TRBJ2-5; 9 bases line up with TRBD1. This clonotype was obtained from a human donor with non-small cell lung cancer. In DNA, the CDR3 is TGTGCCAGCAGCCCACGGGACAGGGTGGAGACCCAGTACTTC. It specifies CASSPRDRVETQYF.